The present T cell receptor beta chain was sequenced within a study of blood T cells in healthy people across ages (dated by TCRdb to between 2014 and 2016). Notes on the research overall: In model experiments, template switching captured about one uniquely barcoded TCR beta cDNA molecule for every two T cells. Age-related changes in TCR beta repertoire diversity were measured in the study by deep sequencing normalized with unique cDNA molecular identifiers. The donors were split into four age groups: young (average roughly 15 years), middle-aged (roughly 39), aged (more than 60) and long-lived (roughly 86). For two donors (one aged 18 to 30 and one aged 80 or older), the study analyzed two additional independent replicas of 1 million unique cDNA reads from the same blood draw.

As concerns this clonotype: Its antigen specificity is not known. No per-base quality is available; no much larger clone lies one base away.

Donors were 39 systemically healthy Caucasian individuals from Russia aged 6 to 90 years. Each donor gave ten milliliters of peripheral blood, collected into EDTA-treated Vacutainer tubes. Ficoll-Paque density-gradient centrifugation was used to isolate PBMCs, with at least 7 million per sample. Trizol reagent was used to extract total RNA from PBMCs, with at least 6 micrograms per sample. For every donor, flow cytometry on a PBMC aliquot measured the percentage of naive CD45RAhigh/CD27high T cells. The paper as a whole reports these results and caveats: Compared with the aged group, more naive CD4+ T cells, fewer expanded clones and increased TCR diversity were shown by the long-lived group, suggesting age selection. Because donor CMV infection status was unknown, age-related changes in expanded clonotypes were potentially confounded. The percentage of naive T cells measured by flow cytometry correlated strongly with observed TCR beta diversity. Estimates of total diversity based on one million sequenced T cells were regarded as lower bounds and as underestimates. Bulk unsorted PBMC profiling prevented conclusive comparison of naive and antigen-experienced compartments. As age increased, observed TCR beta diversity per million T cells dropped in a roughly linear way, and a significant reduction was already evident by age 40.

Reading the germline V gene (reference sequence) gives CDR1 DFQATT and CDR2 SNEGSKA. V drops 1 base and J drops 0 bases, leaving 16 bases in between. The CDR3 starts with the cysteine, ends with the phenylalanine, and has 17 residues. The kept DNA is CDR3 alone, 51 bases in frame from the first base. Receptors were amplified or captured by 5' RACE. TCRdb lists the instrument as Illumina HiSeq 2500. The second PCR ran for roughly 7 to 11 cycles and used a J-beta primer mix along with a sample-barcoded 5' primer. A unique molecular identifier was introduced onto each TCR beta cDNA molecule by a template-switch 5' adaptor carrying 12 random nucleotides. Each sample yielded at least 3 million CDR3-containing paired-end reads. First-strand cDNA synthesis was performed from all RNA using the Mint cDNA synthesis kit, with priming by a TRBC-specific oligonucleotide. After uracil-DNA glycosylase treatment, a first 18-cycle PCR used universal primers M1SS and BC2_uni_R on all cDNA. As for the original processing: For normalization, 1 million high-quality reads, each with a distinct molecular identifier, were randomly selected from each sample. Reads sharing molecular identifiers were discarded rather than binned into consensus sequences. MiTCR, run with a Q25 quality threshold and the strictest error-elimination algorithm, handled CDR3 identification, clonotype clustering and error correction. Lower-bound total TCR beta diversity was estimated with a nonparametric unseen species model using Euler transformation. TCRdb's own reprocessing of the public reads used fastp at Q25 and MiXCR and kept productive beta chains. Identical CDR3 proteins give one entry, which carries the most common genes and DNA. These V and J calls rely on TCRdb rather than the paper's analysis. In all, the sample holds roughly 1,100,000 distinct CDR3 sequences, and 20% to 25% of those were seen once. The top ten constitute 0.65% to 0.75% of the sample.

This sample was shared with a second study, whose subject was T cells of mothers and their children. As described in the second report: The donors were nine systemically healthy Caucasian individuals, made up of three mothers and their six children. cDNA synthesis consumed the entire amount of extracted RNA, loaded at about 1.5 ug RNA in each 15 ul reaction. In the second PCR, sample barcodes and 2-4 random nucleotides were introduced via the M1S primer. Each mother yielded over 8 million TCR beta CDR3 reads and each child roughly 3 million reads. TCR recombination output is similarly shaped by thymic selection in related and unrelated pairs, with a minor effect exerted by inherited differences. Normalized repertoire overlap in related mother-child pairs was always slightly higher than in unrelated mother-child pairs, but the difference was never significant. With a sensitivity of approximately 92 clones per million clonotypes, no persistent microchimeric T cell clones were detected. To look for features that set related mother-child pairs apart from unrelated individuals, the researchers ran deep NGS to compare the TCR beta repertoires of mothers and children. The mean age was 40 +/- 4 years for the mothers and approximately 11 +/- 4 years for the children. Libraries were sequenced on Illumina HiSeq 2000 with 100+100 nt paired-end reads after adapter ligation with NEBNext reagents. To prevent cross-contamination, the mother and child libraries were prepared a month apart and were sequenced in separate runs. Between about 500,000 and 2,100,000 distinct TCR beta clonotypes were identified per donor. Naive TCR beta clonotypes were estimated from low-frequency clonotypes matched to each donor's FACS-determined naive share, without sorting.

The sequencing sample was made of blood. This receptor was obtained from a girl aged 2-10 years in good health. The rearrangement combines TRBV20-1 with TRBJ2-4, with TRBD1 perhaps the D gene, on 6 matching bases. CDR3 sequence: CSARGVQDSIAKNIQYF. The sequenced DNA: TGCAGTGCTAGAGGGGTGCAGGACAGTATAGCCAAAAACATTCAGTACTTC.